Sequencing of this T cell receptor (beta chain) was carried out in a study of technical replicates of blood from a handful of donors. CDR3 length: 13 residues. Germline V CDR1 and CDR2: MGHRA, YSYEKL. Trimming left V 2 bases short and J 3 bases short, with 8 bases between. Repertoires were generated with immunoSEQ multiplex PCR, while TCRdb's copy carries only in-frame clones and drops some. The sample yields 55,000 to 80,000 clones, around 97% seen once. Sequenced: T cells isolated from PBMCs. This sequence joins TRBV4-1 and TRBJ2-7, with D unclear. The sequence came from a human donor in good health. CDR3 DNA sequence: TGCGCCAGCAGCCAACTAGAGGACTACGAGCAGTACTTC. It specifies CASSQLEDYEQYF.